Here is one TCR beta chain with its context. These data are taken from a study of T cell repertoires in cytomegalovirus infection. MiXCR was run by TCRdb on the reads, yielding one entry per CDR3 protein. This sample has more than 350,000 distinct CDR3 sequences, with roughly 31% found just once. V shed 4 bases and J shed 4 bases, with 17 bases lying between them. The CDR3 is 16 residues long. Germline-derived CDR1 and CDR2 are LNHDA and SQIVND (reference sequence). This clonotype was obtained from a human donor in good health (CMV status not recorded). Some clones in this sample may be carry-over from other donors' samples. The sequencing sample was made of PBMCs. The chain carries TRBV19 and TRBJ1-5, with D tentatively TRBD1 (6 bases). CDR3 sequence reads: CASSNVRTAHNQPQHF. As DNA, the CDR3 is TGTGCCAGTAGTAACGTGAGGACAGCCCATAATCAGCCCCAGCATTTT.